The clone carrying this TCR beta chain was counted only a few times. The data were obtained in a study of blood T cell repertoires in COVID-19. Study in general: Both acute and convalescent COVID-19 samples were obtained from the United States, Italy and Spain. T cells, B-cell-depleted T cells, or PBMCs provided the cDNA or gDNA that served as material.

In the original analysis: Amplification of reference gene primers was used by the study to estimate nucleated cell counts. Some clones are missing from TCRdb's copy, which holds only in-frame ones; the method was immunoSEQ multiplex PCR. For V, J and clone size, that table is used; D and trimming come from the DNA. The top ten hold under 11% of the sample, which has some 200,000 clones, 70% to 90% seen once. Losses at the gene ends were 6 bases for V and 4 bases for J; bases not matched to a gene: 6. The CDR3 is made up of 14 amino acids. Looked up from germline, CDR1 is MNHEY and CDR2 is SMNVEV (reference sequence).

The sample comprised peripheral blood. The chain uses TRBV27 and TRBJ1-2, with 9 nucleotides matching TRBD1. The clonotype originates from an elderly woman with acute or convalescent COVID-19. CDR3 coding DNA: TGTGCCAGCAGGGCGACAGGGGGTACCTATGGCTACACCTTC. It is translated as CASRATGGTYGYTF.